The clone carrying this T cell receptor beta chain was counted only a few times. Its antigen remains unknown. The Oncomine TCR Beta short-read assay sequenced DNA from cultured CD4+ T cells. TCRdb redid the calling of the PCR reads with MiXCR, one entry per CDR3 protein. The profile shows roughly 28,000 distinct CDR3 sequences, around 50% of them singletons. The entry originates in a study of vaccination and CD4 T cells after COVID-19. The wider study: Investigators stimulated cells with overlapping spike peptides drawn from SARS-CoV-2, HCoV-NL63, HCoV-OC43 and HCoV-229E.

Study outcomes and limitations: Reactive clonotype counts went from median approximately 20 after infection to a few dozen after vaccination, nonsignificantly.

Looked up from germline, CDR1 is MNHNS and CDR2 is SASEGT. Trimming removed 6 bases at V and 6 bases at J, with 11 bases between. The CDR3 has 13 amino acids. This sample's treatment: approximately 9-day PBMC culture with coronavirus spike peptide pools or control peptides (ViraFEST assay). The chain joins TRBV6-1 to TRBJ2-2, with TRBD2 as a possible D gene (5 bases). The specimen was CD4+ T cells from blood, cultured in vitro, collected before SARS-CoV-2 vaccination. This receptor was taken from a human donor who received a COVID-19 vaccine. The CDR3 DNA sequence: TGTGCCAGCAGATGGTCGGGGTCCGGGGAGCTGTTTTTT. Translation gives CASRWSGSGELFF.